Each of the 7 T cell receptor beta chains below was sequenced from the same sample in a study of T cell repertoires in cytomegalovirus infection. TCRdb itself ran the reads through MiXCR, one entry per CDR3 protein. The sample lists fewer than 950,000 distinct CDR3 sequences; about 31% were seen once. No cognate antigen is known for these TCRs. The specimen was cultured CD8+ T cells from PBMCs, collected from culture after CMV antigen stimulation. The receptor set was obtained from a human donor in good health (CMV status not recorded). Some clones in this sample may be carry-over from other donors' samples.

This clonotype was seen repeatedly, ten times or more. This chain joins TRBV7-8 and TRBJ2-2, with D tentatively TRBD2 (6 bases). Germline V CDR1 and CDR2: SGHVS, FQNEAQ. The CDR3 totals 20 residues. The V end was cut by 5 bases, the J end by 1 base, with 26 bases between. Here the CDR3 reads CASSEPLFTGGPKNTGELFF. CDR3 DNA sequence: TGTGCCAGCAGCGAGCCACTGTTCACCGGGGGACCGAAGAACACCGGGGAGCTGTTTTTT.

This clonotype was seen a few times. Relative to the germline gene, one junction end is altered; a read error may explain this. The chain is built from TRBV7-6 and TRBJ1-6; the D is unclear. Per the germline V gene, CDR1 is SGHVS and CDR2 is FNYEAQ. The CDR3 totals 15 residues. The CDR3 DNA follows: TGTGCCAACAGCCCCCGGGAGGCTGGTAATTCACCCCTCCACTTT. This encodes CANSPREAGNSPLHF.

This chain uses TRBV7-6 with TRBJ2-3, with D possibly called TRBD1 or TRBD2 (5 bases each). CDR1 is SGHVS, CDR2 FNYEAQ, per germline. Trimming cost V 1 base and J 1 base, with 15 bases left between them. The CDR3 covers 17 residues. CDR3 sequence: CASSLDGDAGGTDTQYF. The CDR3 DNA reads as TGTGCCAGCAGCTTAGACGGGGACGCGGGTGGCACAGATACGCAGTATTTT.

There are many counts of this clonotype. This chain uses TRBV7-9 with TRBJ2-5, with 9 bases identical to TRBD1. CDR1 SEHNR and CDR2 FQNEAQ come from the germline V gene (reference sequence). This CDR3 spans 15 amino acids. Trimming at V came to 4 bases and at J to 4 bases, leaving 7 bases not matched to a gene. The CDR3 sequence: CASSSPQGAGETQYF. Written as DNA, the CDR3 is TGTGCCAGCAGCTCGCCACAGGGGGCAGGAGAGACCCAGTACTTC.

The chain uses TRBV6-5 and TRBJ1-5; 10 nucleotides match TRBD1. Germline CDR1 reads MNHEY; CDR2 reads SVGAGI. After removal of 8 bases from V and 4 bases from J, the junction contained 2 bases not matched to a gene. The CDR3 sequence is 13 residues long. The CDR3 nucleotides read TGTGCCAGCGGGACAGGGGATAATCAGCCCCAGCATTTT. Translated, it gives CASGTGDNQPQHF.

Worth noting for this clonotype: This may be a read error, as it is one base from a much larger clone. The CDR3 does not close with the conserved phenylalanine or tryptophan, likely indicating a read error. The chain combines TRBV27 with TRBJ1-1; perhaps TRBD1 as D (5 bases). The V end was cut by 2 bases, the J end by 4 bases, with 11 bases between. Germline V gives CDR1 MNHEY, CDR2 SMNVEV (reference sequence). CDR3 length equals 14 residues. This CDR3 is CASSLQGTGTEAFY. CDR3 coding DNA: TGTGCCAGCAGTTTACAGGGTACGGGCACTGAAGCTTTCTAT.

V gene TRBV2 combines with J gene TRBJ1-2, with D tentatively TRBD1 (5 bases). Trimming cost V 8 bases and J 7 bases, with 23 bases left between them. Germline V gives CDR1 SNHLY, CDR2 FYNNEI. This CDR3 contains 15 residues. CDR3 sequence: CASPRGTPQKSGYTF. CDR3 bases: TGTGCCAGCCCCCGTGGGACTCCACAAAAATCTGGCTACACCTTC.